This paragraph covers one T cell receptor (beta chain) sequence. Its antigen is not known. This sample is drawn from a study of cytomegalovirus exposure and HLA in healthy donors. Study in general: One earlier analysis, a look at approximately 190 million T cells, found some 100 million unique TCR beta sequences. Most donors, around 81% of approximately 400 genotyped, fell in the Caucasian-associated ancestry cluster.

Germline loops: CDR1 SQVTM, CDR2 ANQGSEA. This CDR3 has 15 amino acids. The V gene end was trimmed by 1 base and the J gene end by 4 bases; junction bases not matched to a gene: 6. Primers included in the PCR were 60 Vbeta and 13 Jbeta primers. The data were produced by immunoSEQ multiplex PCR, yet TCRdb's version contains in-frame clones alone and is incomplete. This sample lists 65,000 to 90,000 clones; its ten largest clones have 3.5% to 4%. Whole-study findings and limits: Links to common viral pathogens appeared, in a later analysis, for several of the most significant clusters. The CMV antigen specificity of a few CMV-associated chains was confirmed through in vitro analysis.

Sequencing was carried out using PBMCs. The receptor was isolated from a female donor in good health and CMV-seropositive. This sequence joins TRBV29-1 and TRBJ2-3; 9 nucleotides match TRBD2. The CDR3, as DNA: TGCAGCGTTGAAGCCCTGGCGGGAGGGGCAGATACGCAGTATTTT. Amino acids: CSVEALAGGADTQYF.